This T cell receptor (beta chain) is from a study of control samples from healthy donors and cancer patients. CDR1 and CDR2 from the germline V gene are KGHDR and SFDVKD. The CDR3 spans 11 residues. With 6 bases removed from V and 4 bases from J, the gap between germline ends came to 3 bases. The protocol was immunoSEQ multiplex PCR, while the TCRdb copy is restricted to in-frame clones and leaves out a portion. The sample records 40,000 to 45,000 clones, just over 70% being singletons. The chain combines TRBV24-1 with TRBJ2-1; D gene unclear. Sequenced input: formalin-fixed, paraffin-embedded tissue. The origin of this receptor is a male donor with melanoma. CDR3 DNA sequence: TGTGCCACCAGTCTGTACAATGAGCAGTTCTTC. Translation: CATSLYNEQFF.